This T cell receptor (beta chain) was recorded in a study of identical twins. TCRdb analysed the 5' RACE reads with MiXCR anew, one entry per CDR3 protein. The sample lists around 530,000 distinct CDR3 sequences, over 12% occurring once. This clonotype occurred a few times. Healthy Caucasians, and only they, were the donors. V was trimmed by 6 bases and J by 12 bases, leaving 15 bases between them. CDR1 is SEHNR and CDR2 is FQNEAQ in the germline V gene (reference sequence). CDR3 length equals 12 residues. These data are also associated with another study on yellow fever vaccine responses in identical twins.

The sequence came from a woman aged 18-29 years in good health. The chain combines TRBV7-9 with TRBJ2-1; maybe TRBD2 (5 bases). The sequenced material came from CD4+ T cells sorted from blood. The CDR3 DNA reads TGTGCCAGCAGGCCCGGGGATAGGCGGCAGTTCTTC. Amino acids: CASRPGDRRQFF. Full variable domain (missing parts from reference TRBV7-9 and TRBJ2-1): DTGVSQNPRHKITKRGQNVTFRCDPISEHNRLYWYRQTLGQGPEFLTYFQNEAQLEKSRLLSDRFSAERPKGSFSTLEIQRTEQGDSAMYLCASRPGDRRQFFGPGTRLTVL.